This entry is about one T cell receptor beta chain. TCRdb processed the 5' RACE reads anew with MiXCR; each CDR3 protein has one entry. The repertoire includes about 350,000 distinct CDR3 sequences, around 13% of them detected once, and about 3% sits in the top ten. CDR3 length equals 15 residues. These data belong to a study of T cells after yellow fever vaccination. The sequence derives from a man aged 18 to 29 who received the YFV17D yellow fever vaccine. The sequencing here drew on CD4+ T cells sorted from PBMCs, taken 15 days after the yellow fever booster vaccination. The chain has TRBV21-1 and TRBJ1-6. TRBV21-1 is noted as a pseudogene. The CDR3, as DNA: TGTGCCAGCAGCAGGAGGGTCAGCCCGAATTCACCCCTCCACTTT. Translated: CASSRRVSPNSPLHF.